This T cell receptor beta chain comes out of a study of T cells in pancreatic ductal adenocarcinoma. Some clones are missing from TCRdb's copy, which holds only in-frame ones; the method was immunoSEQ multiplex PCR. This table has 85,000 to 120,000 clones, about 95% appearing once. Germline-derived CDR1 and CDR2 are MNHNS and SASEGT. With V trimmed by 4 bases and J by 7 bases, 11 bases remained unmatched. This CDR3 has 16 residues. Selected pancreatic ductal adenocarcinoma patients had undergone surgery without neoadjuvant therapy. The clonotype originates from a human donor with pancreatic ductal adenocarcinoma. The genes are TRBV6-1 and TRBJ2-1, with 9 bases matching TRBD2. Sequencing input: PBMCs. CDR3 protein: CASSVTSGLAFNEQFF. The CDR3 DNA follows: TGTGCCAGCAGTGTAACTTCCGGACTAGCGTTTAATGAGCAGTTCTTC.